This entry concerns a single T cell receptor (beta chain). What it binds is not known. This entry is derived from a study of CD8+ T cells in alopecia areata. Treatment defined: oral pan-JAK inhibitor, 5-10 mg twice daily. Researchers gathered lesional scalp punch biopsies and peripheral blood from patients with alopecia areata. RNA extraction was followed by reverse transcription into cDNA, which acted as the sequencing template. Profiled with immunoSEQ multiplex PCR; TCRdb holds only in-frame clones, not every one. The sample carries some 110,000 clones, roughly 50% recorded once. Study observations and caveats: Persistence during tofacitinib was seen for many expanded lesional clones in scalp and blood. Scalp clonality dropped significantly under tofacitinib, as did expanded CD8+ top-100 clones. Patients displayed less clarity in TCR sharing than mice, a finding possibly related to HLA.

Here the sequenced sample was CD8+ T cells sorted from blood, taken at week 24, from a patient treated with tofacitinib. The TCR comes from a human donor with alopecia areata.

CDR3 nucleotides: TGTGCCAGCAGCTCGGGACAGGGAATCTATGGCTACACCTTC. This translates into CASSSGQGIYGYTF. The genes are TRBV7-9 and TRBJ1-2; 9 bases are shared with TRBD1. J was trimmed by 4 bases and V by 4 bases; bases with no gene match: 4. This CDR3 region has 14 residues. Germline V CDR1 and CDR2: SEHNR, FQNEAQ (reference sequence).